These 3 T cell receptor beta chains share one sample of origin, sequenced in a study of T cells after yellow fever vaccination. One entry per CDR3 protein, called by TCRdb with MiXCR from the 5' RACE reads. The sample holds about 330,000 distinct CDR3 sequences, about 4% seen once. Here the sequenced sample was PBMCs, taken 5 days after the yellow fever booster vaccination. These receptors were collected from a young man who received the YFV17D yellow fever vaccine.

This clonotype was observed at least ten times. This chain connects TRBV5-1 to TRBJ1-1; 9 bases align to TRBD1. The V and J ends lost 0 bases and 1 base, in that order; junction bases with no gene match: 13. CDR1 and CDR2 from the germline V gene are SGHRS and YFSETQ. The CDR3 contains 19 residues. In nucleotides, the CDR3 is TGCGCCAGCAGCTTGGCCGTTAGGGACAGGGCAGGGGAGAACACTGAAGCTTTCTTT. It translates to CASSLAVRDRAGENTEAFF. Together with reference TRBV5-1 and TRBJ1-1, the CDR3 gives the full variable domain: KAGVTQTPRYLIKTRGQQVTLSCSPISGHRSVSWYQQTPGQGLQFLFEYFSETQRNKGNFPGRFSGRQFSNSRSEMNVSTLELGDSALYLCASSLAVRDRAGENTEAFFGQGTRLTVV.

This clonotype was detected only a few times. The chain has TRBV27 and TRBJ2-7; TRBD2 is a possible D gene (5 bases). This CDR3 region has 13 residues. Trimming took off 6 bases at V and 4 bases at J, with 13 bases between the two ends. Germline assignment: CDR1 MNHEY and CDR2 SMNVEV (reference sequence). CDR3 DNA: TGTGCCAGCAGCAGGCGGGCTATTTACGAGCAGTACTTC. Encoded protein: CASSRRAIYEQYF.

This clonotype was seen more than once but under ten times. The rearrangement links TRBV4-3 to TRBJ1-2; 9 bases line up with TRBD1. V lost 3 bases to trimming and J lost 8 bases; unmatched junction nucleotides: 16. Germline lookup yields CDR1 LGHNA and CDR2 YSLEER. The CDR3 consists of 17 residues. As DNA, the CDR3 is TGCGCCAGCAGCCAGGAGACAGGGGGTAGTATTGGATGGGGCTACACCTTC. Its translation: CASSQETGGSIGWGYTF.